These 32 T cell receptor beta chains were all obtained from the same sample, sequenced in a study of blood T cells in healthy people across ages. PCR was performed a second time for roughly 7 to 12 cycles using a sample-barcoded 5' primer and a J-beta primer mix. In TCRdb, the 5' RACE reads were re-called with MiXCR into one record per CDR3 protein. The table has about 780,000 distinct CDR3 sequences, 20% to 30% seen once; the top ten hold about 2.9%. These data are also associated with another study on T cells of mothers and their children.

Sequenced: blood. The receptors come from a boy younger than 18 in good health.

In its sample, this clonotype was seen once. The chain uses TRBV12-3 or TRBV12-4 and TRBJ2-5; 11 positions match TRBD2. J lost 3 bases, V lost 6 bases, and 6 bases had no gene match. This CDR3 contains 15 residues. The CDR3 region is CASSPSSGGKETQYF. DNA for the CDR3: TGTGCCAGCAGCCCATCTAGCGGGGGGAAAGAGACCCAGTACTTC.

This rearrangement joins TRBV4-1 to TRBJ2-6, with 7 bases identical to TRBD1. CDR3 length: 19 amino acids. V shed 3 bases, J shed 1 base, and the junction held 12 bases outside the gene matches. From germline, CDR1 is MGHRA and CDR2 YSYEKL. The CDR3, as DNA: TGCGCCAGCAGCCAGAGACAGGGTGGCCTGGGATCTGGGGCCAACGTCCTGACTTTC. Its translation: CASSQRQGGLGSGANVLTF.

This chain uses TRBV5-1 with TRBJ2-4, with D possibly being TRBD2 (7 bases). The length of the CDR3 is 14 residues. Trimming removed 1 base at V and 8 bases at J, with 13 bases between. Germline CDR1 is SGHRS and CDR2 is YFSETQ. CDR3 bases: TGCGCCAGCAGCTTGTTGGGGGCGGGGGACATTCAGTACTTC. The encoded protein is CASSLLGAGDIQYF.

The chain has TRBV2 and TRBJ2-5; tentatively, D is TRBD2 (7 bases). The V and J ends lost 7 bases and 1 base respectively, with 13 bases between them. This CDR3 region has 14 residues. The germline V gene has CDR1 SNHLY and CDR2 FYNNEI. The CDR3 loop is CASTEGGSQETQYF. The CDR3, as DNA: TGTGCCAGCACCGAGGGGGGGTCCCAAGAGACCCAGTACTTC.

This clonotype has more than one count but fewer than ten. The chain employs TRBV20-1 and TRBJ2-7, with 10 bases identical to TRBD1. The J call may be incorrect, as the DNA end agrees better with TRBJ2-1. The CDR3 has 16 residues. The germline V gene has CDR1 DFQATT and CDR2 SNEGSKA (reference sequence). Written as DNA, the CDR3 is TGCAGTGCTAGCCCAGGAAAGACAGGGGGCCGCCGTGAGCAGTTCTTC. Translation gives CSASPGKTGGRREQFF.

This clonotype was seen a few times. This chain links TRBV6-6 with TRBJ1-2; tentatively, D is TRBD1 (6 bases). This CDR3 region has 14 residues. V was cut by 5 bases and J by 3 bases, with 13 bases left in between. Germline CDR1 MNHNY, CDR2 SVGAGI (reference sequence). CDR3 protein: CASSRRTVDYGYTF. CDR3 nucleotide sequence: TGTGCCAGCAGTCGTCGGACAGTCGACTATGGCTACACCTTC.

The chain employs TRBV29-1 and TRBJ2-3; D not resolved. The CDR3 spans 14 residues. The V end lost 0 bases, the J end lost 2 bases, and 9 bases lay between the germline ends. The germline V gene has CDR1 SQVTM and CDR2 ANQGSEA. CDR3 sequence reads: CSVEESRLTDTQYF. The CDR3 nucleotides are TGCAGCGTTGAAGAGTCCAGGCTCACAGATACGCAGTATTTT.

This clonotype has only one observation. The chain joins TRBV9 to TRBJ2-3; a weak D match, TRBD1 (5 bases). Trimming left V 3 bases short and J 0 bases short, with 14 bases between. The CDR3 extends over 16 amino acids. Germline assignment: CDR1 SGDLS and CDR2 YYNGEE. The CDR3 DNA reads as TGTGCCAGCAGCGGTACAGGAGAAGACAGCACAGATACGCAGTATTTT. This encodes CASSGTGEDSTDTQYF.

The chain has TRBV28 and TRBJ2-5; D unresolved. CDR3 length equals 14 residues. Germline CDR1 MDHEN, CDR2 SYDVKM. V dropped 5 bases and J dropped 2 bases, with 12 bases sitting between them. CDR3 DNA sequence: TGTGCCAGCAGTATGGACGACGGGCAAGAGACCCAGTACTTC. This gives the protein CASSMDDGQETQYF.

In nucleotides, the CDR3 is TGCAGCGTTAGGGGGACACCCTCGTACGAGCAGTACTTC. It specifies CSVRGTPSYEQYF. The V call is TRBV29-1, the J call TRBJ2-5; TRBD1 might be the D (6 bases). The J call may be wrong; the DNA end is better matched by TRBJ2-7. The V gene's germline CDR1 is SQVTM and CDR2 ANQGSEA. The CDR3 is 13 amino acids.

V usage is TRBV3-1 and J usage is TRBJ2-7, with TRBD2 as a possible D gene (6 bases). Looked up from germline, CDR1 is LGHDT and CDR2 is YNNKEL (reference sequence). This CDR3 has 13 amino acids. V was pared by 4 bases and J by 7 bases, with 14 bases between. The CDR3 coding sequence is TGTGCCAGCAGCCGCGGGAAGGGTAAAGAGCAGTACTTC. It specifies CASSRGKGKEQYF.

This clonotype came up many times. The chain uses TRBV27 and TRBJ1-2; D gene uncertain. The CDR3 extends over 13 amino acids. Trimming took 6 bases from V and 4 from J, leaving 12 bases between them. Germline V gene data show CDR1 as MNHEY and CDR2 as SMNVEV (reference sequence). CDR3 sequence reads: CASREAGGYGYTF. CDR3 coding DNA: TGTGCCAGCAGGGAAGCAGGTGGCTATGGCTACACCTTC.

This clonotype was detected a few times. V is TRBV9 and J is TRBJ2-3; 12 bases fit TRBD2. The V gene's germline CDR1 is SGDLS and CDR2 YYNGEE. The CDR3 is made up of 16 amino acids. J lost 8 bases, V lost 3 bases, and 10 bases had no gene match. Here the CDR3 DNA reads TGTGCCAGCAGCGACCTAGCGGGGGGGCCCGGCGGTACGCAGTATTTT. Translated: CASSDLAGGPGGTQYF.

This clonotype was counted a few times. The rearrangement links TRBV5-1 to TRBJ2-1; possibly TRBD2 for D (7 bases). The CDR3 loop spans 16 amino acids. Germline V gene lookup returns CDR1 SGHRS and CDR2 YFSETQ. Trimming stripped 0 bases from V and 5 bases from J, with 15 bases between. The CDR3 sequence is CASSLAGRGHHNEQFF. CDR3 nucleotide sequence: TGCGCCAGCAGCTTGGCCGGGCGGGGGCACCACAATGAGCAGTTCTTC.

V usage is TRBV10-3 and J usage is TRBJ2-5, with D perhaps TRBD2 (6 bases). The CDR3 loop spans 15 amino acids. The germline V gene has CDR1 ENHRY and CDR2 SYGVKD. Between the trimmed V and J ends, which lost 2 bases and 0 bases, there was a span of 10 bases. The CDR3 DNA reads as TGTGCCATCAGTGAGGGAGCGGGCTACCAAGAGACCCAGTACTTC. Protein sequence: CAISEGAGYQETQYF.

V usage is TRBV19 and J usage is TRBJ2-7, with unresolved D. CDR3 length equals 15 residues. Germline loops: CDR1 LNHDA, CDR2 SQIVND (reference sequence). The V end lost 1 base, the J end lost 3 bases, and 13 bases lay between the germline ends. The CDR3 reads CASSIAPDEDYEQYF. The CDR3 DNA is TGTGCCAGTAGTATAGCCCCGGACGAGGACTACGAGCAGTACTTC.

This rearrangement joins TRBV10-3 to TRBJ2-5; D unresolved. CDR1 and CDR2 (germline): ENHRY, SYGVKD. CDR3 length: 12 residues. Trimming stripped 3 bases from V and 2 bases from J, with 4 bases between. The CDR3 is CAISEVQETQYF. The CDR3, as DNA: TGTGCCATCAGTGAAGTTCAAGAGACCCAGTACTTC.

There are a few counts of this clonotype. This chain connects TRBV18 to TRBJ1-2, with D possibly matching TRBD1 (5 bases). Germline V gives CDR1 KGHSH, CDR2 LQKENI. The CDR3 runs to 14 residues. The germline V and J ends were trimmed by 3 bases and 7 bases, with 15 bases remaining between them. The CDR3 DNA is TGTGCCAGCTCACCGGACATCGGATTTAGTGGCTACACCTTC. This translates into CASSPDIGFSGYTF. Using reference TRBV18 and TRBJ1-2 for the parts outside the CDR3, the full variable domain is NAGVMQNPRHLVRRRGQEARLRCSPMKGHSHVYWYRQLPEEGLKFMVYLQKENIIDESGMPKERFSAEFPKEGPSILRIQQVVRGDSAAYFCASSPDIGFSGYTFGSGTRLTVV.

The J gene is TRBJ2-1, the V gene TRBV11-2; 7 bases align to TRBD1. Trimming cost V 4 bases and J 5 bases; bases outside gene matches: 11. Germline CDR1 SGHAT, CDR2 FQNNGV. The CDR3 loop spans 16 amino acids. The CDR3 sequence: CASSSIPGQLHNEQFF. The CDR3 nucleotides are TGTGCCAGCAGCTCAATCCCGGGACAGCTACACAATGAGCAGTTCTTC.

The CDR3 region has the DNA TGTGCCAGCAGTGCTCAGGAAACCGGGGAGCTGTTTTTT. Amino acid sequence: CASSAQETGELFF. The V call is TRBV2, the J call TRBJ2-2, with unresolved D. The CDR3 has 13 amino acids. V shed 4 bases and J shed 5 bases, with 8 bases lying between them. The germline gives CDR1 SNHLY, CDR2 FYNNEI. Variable domain in full (rest from reference TRBV2 and TRBJ2-2): EPEVTQTPSHQVTQMGQEVILRCVPISNHLYFYWYRQILGQKVEFLVSFYNNEISEKSEIFDDQFSVERPDGSNFTLKIRSTKLEDSAMYFCASSAQETGELFFGEGSRLTVL.

The V and J genes are TRBV3-1 and TRBJ2-1, with 10 bases matching TRBD1. V shed 4 bases, J shed 1 base, and the junction held 10 bases outside the gene matches. Germline assignment: CDR1 LGHDT and CDR2 YNNKEL (reference sequence). The CDR3 length is 18 residues. CDR3 amino acids: CASSPGTGAVGSYNEQFF. The CDR3 DNA is TGTGCCAGCAGCCCTGGGACAGGGGCCGTAGGGTCCTACAATGAGCAGTTCTTC.

This chain connects TRBV4-2 to TRBJ2-7; D tentatively reads TRBD1 or TRBD2 (5 bases each). The better agreement between TRBJ2-1 and the DNA end casts doubt on the J call. Germline V gives CDR1 LGHNA, CDR2 YNFKEQ. The CDR3 loop spans 17 amino acids. The CDR3 nucleotides are TGTGCCAGCAGCCAATATATCGGGGCAGAGGATTACAATGAGCAGTTCTTC. Protein: CASSQYIGAEDYNEQFF.

The rearrangement links TRBV5-1 to TRBJ2-2, with TRBD1 identical over 9 bases. The CDR3 extends over 15 amino acids. Germline V CDR1 and CDR2: SGHRS, YFSETQ. V shed 2 bases, J shed 3 bases, and the junction held 2 bases outside the gene matches. CDR3 coding DNA: TGCGCCAGCAGCTTCCGACAGGGGGACACCGGGGAGCTGTTTTTT. Translating gives CASSFRQGDTGELFF.

A few counts support this clonotype. The chain couples TRBV29-1 to TRBJ1-5; D is possibly TRBD1 (5 bases). The CDR3 spans 13 residues. Germline-derived CDR1 and CDR2 are SQVTM and ANQGSEA. The CDR3 nucleotides read TGCCCCGAGGAGGACAACAGCAATCAGCCCCAGCATTTT. It yields the protein CPEEDNSNQPQHF.

The chain is built from TRBV2 and TRBJ2-5; 7 positions match TRBD1. The J segment lost 1 base and the V segment lost 7 bases, leaving 6 bases of the junction unmatched. The CDR3 is made up of 14 amino acids. Looked up from germline, CDR1 is SNHLY and CDR2 is FYNNEI. The CDR3 nucleotides read TGTGCCAGCATTCTGGACAGGCCCCAAGAGACCCAGTACTTC. This codes for CASILDRPQETQYF.

There are a few counts of this clonotype. Lacking the conserved final phenylalanine or tryptophan, this CDR3 likely reflects a read error. The chain has TRBV7-8 and TRBJ1-4; D is undetermined. This CDR3 comprises 15 residues. V lost 5 bases, J lost 5 bases, and 15 bases lay in between. Germline-derived CDR1 and CDR2 are SGHVS and FQNEAQ. The chain's CDR3 is CASSNHRGVNEKLFL. The CDR3 region has the DNA TGTGCCAGCAGCAACCACAGAGGAGTGAATGAAAAACTGTTTCTT.

This clonotype was picked up many times. The gene calls are TRBV7-8 and TRBJ2-5; 7 bases agree with TRBD2. The CDR3 length is 13 residues. Per germline, CDR1 SGHVS and CDR2 FQNEAQ. The V segment lost 6 bases and the J segment 5 bases; nucleotides outside the gene matches: 6. The CDR3 DNA reads TGTGCCAGCAGGCCACTAGCGTCGGAGACCCAGTACTTC. Its protein is CASRPLASETQYF.

This clonotype was counted between two and nine times. V usage is TRBV15 and J usage is TRBJ2-1; 12 nucleotides match TRBD1. CDR1 is LNHNV and CDR2 is YYDKDF in the germline V gene (reference sequence). The CDR3 runs to 15 residues. The J segment lost 4 bases and the V segment lost 4 bases, leaving 2 bases of the junction unmatched. The chain's CDR3 is CATSTGQGAYNEQFF. CDR3 nucleotides: TGTGCCACCAGCACGGGACAGGGGGCTTACAATGAGCAGTTCTTC.

A few counts support this clonotype. In DNA form, the CDR3 reads TGCGCCAGCAGCTTGGAAGGAAACATTCAGTACTTC. As protein: CASSLEGNIQYF. V gene TRBV5-1 combines with J gene TRBJ2-4, with D unresolved. The CDR3 has 12 amino acids. V was trimmed by 0 bases and J by 6 bases, leaving 4 bases between them. The germline gives CDR1 SGHRS, CDR2 YFSETQ.

This clonotype was picked up a small number of times. The CDR3 nucleotides read TGTGCCAGCAGTTACGCCCTAGCGGGGGGCAATGAGCAGTTCTTC. Amino acid sequence: CASSYALAGGNEQFF. J is TRBJ2-1 and V is TRBV6-6, with 11 bases that match TRBD2. The V and J ends lost 2 bases and 6 bases, in that order; junction bases with no gene match: 3. CDR3 length equals 15 residues. Germline lookup yields CDR1 MNHNY and CDR2 SVGAGI (reference sequence).

This clonotype came up once. This sequence joins TRBV6-1 and TRBJ1-5; TRBD1 is a possible D gene (5 bases). The CDR3 is made up of 15 amino acids. V dropped 7 bases and J dropped 2 bases, with 15 bases sitting between them. Germline CDR1 reads MNHNS; CDR2 reads SASEGT. CDR3 residues: CASTEDGGGNQPQHF. For the CDR3, the DNA is TGTGCCAGCACCGAAGATGGGGGTGGCAATCAGCCCCAGCATTTT.

The chain recombines TRBV6-5 with TRBJ2-7; weak D call: TRBD1 (6 bases). CDR3 length equals 15 residues. V lost 2 bases, J lost 5 bases, and 16 bases lay in between. The germline V gene has CDR1 MNHEY and CDR2 SVGAGI. The CDR3 DNA sequence: TGTGCCAGCAGTTACGGGGGCAGGGGTTACCACGAGCAGTACTTC. Translation: CASSYGGRGYHEQYF.